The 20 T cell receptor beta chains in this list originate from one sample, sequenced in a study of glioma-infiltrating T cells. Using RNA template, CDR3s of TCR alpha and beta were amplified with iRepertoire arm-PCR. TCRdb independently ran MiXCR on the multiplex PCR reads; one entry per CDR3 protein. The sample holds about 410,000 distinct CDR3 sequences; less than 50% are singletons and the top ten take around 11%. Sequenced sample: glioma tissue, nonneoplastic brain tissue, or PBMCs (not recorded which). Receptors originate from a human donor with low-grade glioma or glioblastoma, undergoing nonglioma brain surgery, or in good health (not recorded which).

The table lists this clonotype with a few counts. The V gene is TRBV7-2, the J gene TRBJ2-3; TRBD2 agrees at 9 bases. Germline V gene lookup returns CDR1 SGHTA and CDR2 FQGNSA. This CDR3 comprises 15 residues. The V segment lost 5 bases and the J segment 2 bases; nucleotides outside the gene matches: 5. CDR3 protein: CASSALAGITDTQYF. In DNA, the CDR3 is TGTGCCAGCAGCGCCCTAGCGGGAATCACAGATACGCAGTATTTT.

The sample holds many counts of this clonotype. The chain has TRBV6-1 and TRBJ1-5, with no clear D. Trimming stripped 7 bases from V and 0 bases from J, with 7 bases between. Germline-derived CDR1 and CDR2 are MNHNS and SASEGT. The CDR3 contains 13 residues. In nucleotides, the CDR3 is TGTGCCAGCACCAGGTTTAGCAATCAGCCCCAGCATTTT. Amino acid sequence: CASTRFSNQPQHF.

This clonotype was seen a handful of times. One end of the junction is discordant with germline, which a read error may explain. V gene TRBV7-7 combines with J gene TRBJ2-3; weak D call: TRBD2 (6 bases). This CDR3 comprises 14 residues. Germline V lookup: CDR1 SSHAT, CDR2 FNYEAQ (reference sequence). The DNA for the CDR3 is TGTGCTAGCAGTCGGGGGATTAGCACAGATACGCAGTATTTT. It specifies CASSRGISTDTQYF.

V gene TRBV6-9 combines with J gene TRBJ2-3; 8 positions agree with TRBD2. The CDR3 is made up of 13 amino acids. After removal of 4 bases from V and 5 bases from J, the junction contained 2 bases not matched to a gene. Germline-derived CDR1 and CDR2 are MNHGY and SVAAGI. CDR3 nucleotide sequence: TGTGCCAGCAGTTCCGGGACTAGAGATACGCAGTATTTT. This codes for CASSSGTRDTQYF.

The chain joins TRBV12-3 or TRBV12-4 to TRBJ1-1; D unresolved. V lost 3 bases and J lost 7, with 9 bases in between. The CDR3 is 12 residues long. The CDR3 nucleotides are TGTGCCAGCAGTTTTTTCGTTCGTGAAGCTTTCTTT. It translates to CASSFFVREAFF.

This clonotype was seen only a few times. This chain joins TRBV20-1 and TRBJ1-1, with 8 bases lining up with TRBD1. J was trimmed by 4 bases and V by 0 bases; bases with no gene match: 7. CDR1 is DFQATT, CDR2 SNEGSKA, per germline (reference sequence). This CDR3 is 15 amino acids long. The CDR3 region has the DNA TGCAGTGCTAGAGATCACAGGGGGGGCGCCACTGAAGCTTTCTTT. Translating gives CSARDHRGGATEAFF.

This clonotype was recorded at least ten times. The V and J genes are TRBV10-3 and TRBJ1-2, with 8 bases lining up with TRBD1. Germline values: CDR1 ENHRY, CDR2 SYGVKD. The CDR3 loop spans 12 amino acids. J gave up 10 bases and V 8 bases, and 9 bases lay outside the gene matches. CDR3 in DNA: TGTGCCATCTACGGGACAGGAGGAATCTACACCTTC. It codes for CAIYGTGGIYTF.

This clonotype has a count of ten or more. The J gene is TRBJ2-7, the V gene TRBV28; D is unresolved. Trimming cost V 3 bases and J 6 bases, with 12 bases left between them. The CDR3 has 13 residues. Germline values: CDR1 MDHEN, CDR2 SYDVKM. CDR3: CASSLAALGEQYF. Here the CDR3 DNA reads TGTGCCAGCAGTTTGGCAGCCCTGGGCGAGCAGTACTTC. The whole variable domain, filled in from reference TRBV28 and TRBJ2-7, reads DVKVTQSSRYLVKRTGEKVFLECVQDMDHENMFWYRQDPGLGLRLIYFSYDVKMKEKGDIPEGYSVSREKKERFSLILESASTNQTSMYLCASSLAALGEQYFGPGTRLTVT.

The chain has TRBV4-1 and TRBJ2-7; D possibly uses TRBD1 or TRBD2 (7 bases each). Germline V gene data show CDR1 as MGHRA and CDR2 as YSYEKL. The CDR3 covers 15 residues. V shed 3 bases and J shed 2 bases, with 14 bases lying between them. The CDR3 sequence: CASSQQGGRPYEQYF. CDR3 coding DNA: TGCGCCAGCAGCCAGCAGGGGGGGAGGCCCTACGAGCAGTACTTC.

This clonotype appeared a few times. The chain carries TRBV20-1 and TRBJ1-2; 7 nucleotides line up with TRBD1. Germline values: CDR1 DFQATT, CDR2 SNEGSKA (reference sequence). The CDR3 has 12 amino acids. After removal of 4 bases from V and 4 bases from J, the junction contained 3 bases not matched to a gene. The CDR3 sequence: CSATGQTYGYTF. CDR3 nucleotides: TGCAGTGCTACGGGACAGACCTATGGCTACACCTTC.

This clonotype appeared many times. The chain's CDR3 is CASSLRGSTEAFF. CDR3 DNA sequence: TGTGCCAGCAGTTTAAGGGGGTCGACTGAAGCTTTCTTT. This rearrangement joins TRBV27 to TRBJ1-1; possibly TRBD1 for D (6 bases). V lost 2 bases to trimming and J lost 5 bases, with 9 bases between them. CDR1 and CDR2 (germline): MNHEY, SMNVEV (reference sequence). This CDR3 region has 13 residues.

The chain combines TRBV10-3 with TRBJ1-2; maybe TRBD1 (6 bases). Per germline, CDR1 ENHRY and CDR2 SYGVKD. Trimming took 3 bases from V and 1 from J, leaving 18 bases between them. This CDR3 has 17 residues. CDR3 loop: CAISDRAGVSRNYGYTF. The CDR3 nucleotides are TGTGCCATCAGTGATAGGGCAGGGGTGTCCCGTAACTATGGCTACACCTTC.

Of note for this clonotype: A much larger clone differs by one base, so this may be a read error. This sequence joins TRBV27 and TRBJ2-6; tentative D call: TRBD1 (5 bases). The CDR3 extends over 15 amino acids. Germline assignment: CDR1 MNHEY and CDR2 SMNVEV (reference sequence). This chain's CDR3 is CASSGAGAGAKVLTF. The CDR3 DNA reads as TGTGCCAGCAGTGGGGCAGGAGCTGGGGCCAAAGTCCTGACTTTC.

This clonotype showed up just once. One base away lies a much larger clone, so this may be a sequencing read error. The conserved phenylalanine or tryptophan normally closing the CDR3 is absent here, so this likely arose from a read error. The CDR3 nucleotides are TGTGCCAGCAGTGGGGGGGCTAGTTCTAACGAGCAGTACTTA. Translation: CASSGGASSNEQYL. J is TRBJ2-7 and V is TRBV28; D might be TRBD2 (7 bases). V dropped 5 bases and J dropped 5 bases, with 16 bases sitting between them. Germline CDR1 and CDR2: MDHEN and SYDVKM. The CDR3 spans 14 residues.

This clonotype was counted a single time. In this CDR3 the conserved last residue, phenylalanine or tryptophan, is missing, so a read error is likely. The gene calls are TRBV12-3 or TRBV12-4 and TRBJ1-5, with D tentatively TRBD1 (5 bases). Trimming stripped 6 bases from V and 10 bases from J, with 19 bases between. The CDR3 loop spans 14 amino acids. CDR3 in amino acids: CASSPPGILYPQHS. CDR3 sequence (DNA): TGTGCCAGCAGCCCCCCAGGGATTCTCTATCCCCAGCATTCT.

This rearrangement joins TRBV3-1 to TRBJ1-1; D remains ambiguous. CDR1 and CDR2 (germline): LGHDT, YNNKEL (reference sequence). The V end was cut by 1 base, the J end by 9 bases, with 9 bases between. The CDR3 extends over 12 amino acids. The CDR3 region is CASSQGSTKAFF. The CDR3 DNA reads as TGTGCCAGCAGCCAAGGAAGTACTAAAGCTTTCTTT.

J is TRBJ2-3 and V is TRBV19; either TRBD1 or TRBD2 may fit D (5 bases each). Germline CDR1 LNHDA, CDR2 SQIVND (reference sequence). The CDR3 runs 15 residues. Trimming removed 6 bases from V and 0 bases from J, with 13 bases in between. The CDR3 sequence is CASSKGTESTDTQYF. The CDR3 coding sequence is TGTGCCAGTAGCAAGGGGACGGAAAGCACAGATACGCAGTATTTT.

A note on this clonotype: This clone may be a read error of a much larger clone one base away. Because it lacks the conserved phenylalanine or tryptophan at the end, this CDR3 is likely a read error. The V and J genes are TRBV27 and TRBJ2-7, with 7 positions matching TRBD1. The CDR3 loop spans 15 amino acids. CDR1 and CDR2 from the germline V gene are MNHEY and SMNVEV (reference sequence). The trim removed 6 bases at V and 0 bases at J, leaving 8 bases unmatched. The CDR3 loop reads CASREQGTISYEQYL. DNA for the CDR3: TGTGCCAGCAGAGAACAGGGGACCATCTCCTACGAGCAGTACCTC.

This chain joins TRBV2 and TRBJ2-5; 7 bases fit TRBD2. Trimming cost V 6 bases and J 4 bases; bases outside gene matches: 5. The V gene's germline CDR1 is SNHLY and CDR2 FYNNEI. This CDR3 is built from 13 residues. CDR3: CASRRTRRETQYF. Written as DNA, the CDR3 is TGTGCCAGCAGGAGGACTAGGAGAGAGACCCAGTACTTC.

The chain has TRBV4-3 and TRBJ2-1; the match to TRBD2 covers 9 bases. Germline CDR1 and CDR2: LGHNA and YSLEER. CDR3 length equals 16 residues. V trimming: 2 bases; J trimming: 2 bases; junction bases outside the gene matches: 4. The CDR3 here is CASSQLTSGPYNEQFF. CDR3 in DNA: TGCGCCAGCAGCCAACTGACTAGCGGCCCCTACAATGAGCAGTTCTTC.